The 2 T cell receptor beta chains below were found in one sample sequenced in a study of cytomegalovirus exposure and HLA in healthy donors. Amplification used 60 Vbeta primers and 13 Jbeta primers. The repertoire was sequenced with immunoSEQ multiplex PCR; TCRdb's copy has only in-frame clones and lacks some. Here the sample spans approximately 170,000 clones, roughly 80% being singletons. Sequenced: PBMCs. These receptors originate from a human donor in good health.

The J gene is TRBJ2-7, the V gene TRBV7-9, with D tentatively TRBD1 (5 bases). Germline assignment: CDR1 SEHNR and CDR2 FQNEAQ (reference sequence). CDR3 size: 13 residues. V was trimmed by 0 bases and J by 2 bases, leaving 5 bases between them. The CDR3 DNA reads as TGTGCCAGCAGCTTAGCAGGGGCCTACGAGCAGTACTTC. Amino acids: CASSLAGAYEQYF.

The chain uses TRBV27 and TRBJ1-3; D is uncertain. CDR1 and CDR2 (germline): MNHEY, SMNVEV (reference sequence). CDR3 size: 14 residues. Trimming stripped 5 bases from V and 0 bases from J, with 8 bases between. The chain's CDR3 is CASSALGSGNTIYF. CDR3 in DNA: TGTGCCAGCAGTGCTCTCGGCTCTGGAAACACCATATATTTT.